This T cell receptor beta chain emerged from a study of T cell responses to AZD1222 COVID-19 vaccine (dated by TCRdb to the early 2020s). Study-level background: AZD1222 recipients given second doses at about 4 weeks or at about 12 weeks were pooled, since spike-specific TCR depth and breadth were not found to differ between the two schedules. TCR sequencing was performed for some 250 trial participants, of whom about 200 were given two doses of AZD1222 and around 25 were given two doses of MenACWY control vaccine. Trial participants were enrolled into age subgroups of 18-55, 56-69 and 70-plus years, which contained approximately 150, 28 and 58 TCR-sequenced participants, respectively.

In the paper's terms, the time point label means: baseline before first vaccination. The vaccinee samples were drawn from two UK trials, COV001 and COV002, one of which was a single-blind randomized controlled phase 2/3 trial testing AZD1222 (ChAdOx1 nCoV-19) in healthy adults. For TCRbeta chain sequencing, PBMC samples from trial participants were taken at day 0 and at day 28 after the second dose. The germline V gene specifies SGHTA as CDR1 and FQGNSA as CDR2. The CDR3 runs 13 amino acids, cysteine and phenylalanine included. The kept DNA is CDR3 alone, 39 bases in frame from the first base. V gives up 7 bases and J gives up 1 base, and the segment between their germline ends measures 9 bases. Comment on this clone: The specificity of this receptor is unknown. No quality values exist for individual bases; no much larger clone is one base distant.

The paper's findings and limits, for the study overall: Because no day 14 peak-response samples were available, repertoires were characterized only after the peak T cell response. Most participants were white British and females outnumbered males, and the authors suggested that clonal diversity may have been underestimated. Conclusions about previously exposed vaccinees were limited because only five to seven AZD1222 recipients were SARS-CoV-2 seropositive at baseline. Spike-specific TCR breadth and depth rose significantly after two AZD1222 doses compared with day 0 and with MenACWY recipients. Nearly half of unique spike-specific TCRs reportedly recognized epitopes outside regions mutated in the B.1.351 and B.1.1.7 variants. The 56-69-year group was small, and its depth increase did not reach significance, likely because of low power. The whole spike protein was spanned by vaccine-associated CD4 TCRs, and dominant responses were seen in regions 160-218 and 743-854.

The CDR3 regions of human TCRbeta chains were subjected to immunosequencing. The authors processed their data as follows. TCRs in the repertoires were compared against a reference library of SARS-CoV-2-specific TCRs that had been generated with the MIRA antigen-specificity platform. Breadth was defined as the fraction of unique TCRs that were SARS-CoV-2-associated, and depth was defined as the fraction of total T cells that were SARS-CoV-2-associated. Each spike-specific TCR was assigned to its reactive spike region and to a CD4 or CD8 class using the MIRA data. Log10-transformed breadth and depth values were compared by one-way ANOVA with Sidak's multiple comparisons tests. The source is immuneACCESS, and TCRdb retained only in-frame sequences with V and J called. Part of the clones is not carried over; for the studies checked, unresolved V genes explain less than half of this, and the remainder is unexplained. Clone size and V and J calls were adopted from that table, with D and trimming inferred from the DNA. The sample table records under 70,000 clones; approximately 88% of these occur just once. Roughly 14% of the sample belongs to the ten largest clones.

The chain joins TRBV7-2 to TRBJ2-3; perhaps TRBD2 is the D gene, with 6 bases matching. Sequencing was performed on peripheral blood, taken on day 0 of AZD1222 vaccination. This TCR derives from an adult in good health. At the DNA level, the sequence is TGTGCCAGCACGTCTAGCGGCACAGATACGCAGTATTTT. Translated, it gives CASTSSGTDTQYF.